The 14 T cell receptor beta chains listed next were all sequenced from one sample in a study of read filtering for tumor transcriptome and immune sequencing. This library used roughly 400 ng RNA and molecular barcoded adaptors spanning alpha/delta and beta/gamma chains. TCRdb re-derived calls from the reads in MiXCR, one entry per CDR3 protein. The table includes more than 100,000 distinct CDR3 sequences, approximately 13% detected once. Sequencing input: a population of CD138-negative cells sorted from bone marrow. These receptors all stem from a donor at least 40 years old with multiple myeloma.

This clonotype was observed a handful of times. The V call is TRBV20-1, the J call TRBJ1-5, with 7 bases that match TRBD1. With 3 bases clipped from V and 5 bases from J, the junction kept 7 bases outside the gene matches. Germline CDR1 is DFQATT and CDR2 is SNEGSKA (reference sequence). The CDR3 length is 14 residues. DNA of the CDR3: TGCAGTGCTAGTGACAGGGTGGCGTATCAGCCCCAGCATTTT. Its protein is CSASDRVAYQPQHF.

This clonotype occurred many times. V is TRBV24-1 and J is TRBJ2-2; D gene ambiguous. Germline CDR1 reads KGHDR; CDR2 reads SFDVKD. Trimming took 1 base from V and 0 from J, leaving 8 bases between them. The CDR3 sequence is 16 residues long. CDR3 residues: CATSDFFGSNTGELFF. DNA of the CDR3: TGTGCCACCAGTGATTTCTTCGGATCGAACACCGGGGAGCTGTTTTTT.

Ten or more counts support this clonotype. V and J are TRBV11-2 and TRBJ2-7; perhaps TRBD2 as D (6 bases). The CDR3 is made up of 15 amino acids. Between the trimmed V and J ends, which lost 6 bases and 0 bases, there was a span of 15 bases. CDR1 is SGHAT, CDR2 FQNNGV, per germline. The CDR3, as DNA: TGTGCCAGCAGAGAGGAGGGAACGAGCTCCTACGAGCAGTACTTC. It specifies CASREEGTSSYEQYF.

This clonotype was counted only a few times. This chain links TRBV19 with TRBJ1-2; a weak D match, TRBD1 (6 bases). Germline CDR1 is LNHDA and CDR2 is SQIVND (reference sequence). This CDR3 has 13 amino acids. Here the CDR3 reads CAVGGQTNYGYTF. CDR3 coding DNA: TGTGCTGTTGGGGGACAAACTAACTATGGCTACACCTTC.

The sample holds a few counts of this clonotype. The rearrangement links TRBV19 to TRBJ1-2; tentative D call: TRBD1 (5 bases). The germline gives CDR1 LNHDA, CDR2 SQIVND (reference sequence). CDR3 length: 16 residues. Deletions cut 3 bases from V and 0 bases from J, with 14 bases between. CDR3 nucleotide sequence: TGTGCCAGTAGTATTGGAGGGGCAGGGTCTAACTATGGCTACACCTTC. Protein: CASSIGGAGSNYGYTF.

This clonotype has at least ten counts. J is TRBJ2-5 and V is TRBV20-1; D remains unclear. V dropped 0 bases and J dropped 5 bases, with 7 bases sitting between them. Per the germline V gene, CDR1 is DFQATT and CDR2 is SNEGSKA (reference sequence). CDR3 length: 12 amino acids. The CDR3 sequence is CSARDDKETQYF. The CDR3 DNA reads as TGCAGTGCTAGAGATGATAAGGAGACCCAGTACTTC.

This clonotype was counted many times. The rearrangement links TRBV30 to TRBJ1-1; D is ambiguous. The germline gives CDR1 GTSNPN, CDR2 SVGIG (reference sequence). V lost 4 bases, J lost 1 base, and 4 bases lay in between. The CDR3 is 11 amino acids. The CDR3, as DNA: TGTGCCTGGAAGGGGAACACTGAAGCTTTCTTT. Translating gives CAWKGNTEAFF.

The chain links TRBV11-2 to TRBJ2-1; TRBD2 might be the D (5 bases). The V gene's germline CDR1 is SGHAT and CDR2 FQNNGV. The CDR3 sequence is 15 residues long. Trimming stripped 7 bases from V and 5 bases from J, with 18 bases between. The CDR3 here is CASTPRGLKDNEQFF. CDR3 DNA: TGTGCCAGCACCCCCCGAGGGCTTAAGGACAATGAGCAGTTCTTC.

This clonotype was observed a few times. The rearrangement links TRBV11-3 to TRBJ2-3, with D perhaps TRBD1 or TRBD2 (6 bases each). This CDR3 has 13 residues. Germline values: CDR1 SGHNT, CDR2 YENEEA. V was trimmed by 8 bases and J by 5 bases, leaving 14 bases between them. This chain's CDR3 is CASQGRMEDTQYF. The CDR3, as DNA: TGTGCCAGCCAGGGGAGGATGGAAGATACGCAGTATTTT.

On this clonotype itself: No conserved phenylalanine or tryptophan is present at the end of the CDR3, so a read error is the likely explanation. The chain has TRBV27 and TRBJ2-2; D gene unclear. Germline loops: CDR1 MNHEY, CDR2 SMNVEV (reference sequence). This CDR3 has 16 amino acids. The V end lost 5 bases, the J end lost 0 bases, and 13 bases lay between the germline ends. The CDR3 spells CASSPTALANTGELFL. CDR3 in DNA: TGTGCCAGCAGTCCTACAGCGCTTGCGAACACCGGGGAGCTGTTTCTT.

The table lists this clonotype with a few counts. The rearrangement links TRBV11-2 to TRBJ1-4; the D gene is possibly TRBD1 (5 bases). Looked up from germline, CDR1 is SGHAT and CDR2 is FQNNGV. The ends were cut back, 5 bases at V and 11 bases at J, with 21 bases in the middle. This CDR3 has 15 amino acids. The CDR3 spells CASSPTGGIRFKLFF. DNA for the CDR3: TGTGCCAGCAGCCCAACCGGGGGAATTCGGTTCAAACTGTTTTTT.

At least ten counts were recorded for this clonotype. V usage is TRBV7-6 and J usage is TRBJ1-5, with D tentatively TRBD1 (5 bases). V lost 5 bases, J lost 2 bases, and 13 bases lay in between. This CDR3 is built from 15 residues. The germline V gene has CDR1 SGHVS and CDR2 FNYEAQ. Written as DNA, the CDR3 is TGTGCCAGCAGCCCCGCAGGGTATGGCAATCAGCCCCAGCATTTT. Translated: CASSPAGYGNQPQHF. Based on the CDR3 plus reference TRBV7-6 and TRBJ1-5, the full variable domain is GAGVSQSPRYKVTKRGQDVALRCDPISGHVSLYWYRQALGQGPEFLTYFNYEAQQDKSGLPNDRFSAERPEGSISTLTIQRTEQRDSAMYRCASSPAGYGNQPQHFGDGTRLSIL.

The chain is built from TRBV29-1 and TRBJ2-1; the D is unclear. Looked up from germline, CDR1 is SQVTM and CDR2 is ANQGSEA. This CDR3 spans 14 amino acids. V shed 7 bases and J shed 6 bases, with 19 bases lying between them. CDR3 region: CSGWTNLPFNEQFF. The CDR3 bases are TGCAGCGGATGGACGAATCTGCCCTTCAATGAGCAGTTCTTC.

As concerns this clonotype: Being one base from a much bigger clone, this may be a read error. J is TRBJ2-1 and V is TRBV20-1; no clear D. Germline V gene sequence: CDR1 DFQATT, CDR2 SNEGSKA (reference sequence). The CDR3 is 15 amino acids. As DNA, the CDR3 is TGCAGTGCTAGAGAACGGCAGAGCTCCTACAAGGAGCAGTTCTTC. It yields the protein CSARERQSSYKEQFF.